This passage covers 31 T cell receptor beta chains from one sample sequenced in a study of vaccination and CD4 T cells after COVID-19. These TCRs' antigens remain unknown. The treatment denotes: roughly 10-day PBMC culture with coronavirus spike peptide pools or control peptides (ViraFEST assay). Sequencing of cultured CD4+ T cell DNA used the Oncomine TCR Beta short-read assay. TCRdb itself ran the PCR reads through MiXCR, one entry per CDR3 protein. The table shows tens of thousands of distinct CDR3 sequences, with 45% to 60% occurring only once. Sequencing was carried out using CD4+ T cells from blood, cultured in vitro. These receptors were obtained from a human donor who had recovered from COVID-19.

The V gene is TRBV19, the J gene TRBJ2-3; no definite D call. Trimming removed 6 bases at V and 0 bases at J, with 10 bases between. Germline V gives CDR1 LNHDA, CDR2 SQIVND (reference sequence). This CDR3 is 14 amino acids long. The CDR3 loop reads CASRQSDSTDTQYF. CDR3 coding DNA: TGTGCCAGTAGACAGTCGGACAGCACAGATACGCAGTATTTT. The whole variable domain, remainder taken from reference TRBV19 and TRBJ2-3, is DGGITQSPKYLFRKEGQNVTLSCEQNLNHDAMYWYRQDPGQGLRLIYYSQIVNDFQKGDIAEGYSVSREKKESFPLTVTSAQKNPTAFYLCASRQSDSTDTQYFGPGTRLTVL.

The chain has TRBV20-1 and TRBJ1-1; D is uncertain. In germline, CDR1 is DFQATT, CDR2 SNEGSKA (reference sequence). The CDR3 runs 12 residues. The V end lost 5 bases, the J end lost 1 base, and 8 bases lay between the germline ends. CDR3 nucleotides: TGCAGTGCTTTGGGTCAGAACACTGAAGCTTTCTTT. Protein sequence: CSALGQNTEAFF.

The rearrangement links TRBV19 to TRBJ1-5; D unclear. V was trimmed by 5 bases and J by 5 bases, leaving 10 bases between them. The CDR3 spans 13 residues. The V gene's germline CDR1 is LNHDA and CDR2 SQIVND (reference sequence). The CDR3 protein is CASSALIDQPQHF. CDR3 in DNA: TGTGCCAGTAGTGCCCTCATCGATCAGCCCCAGCATTTT.

The CDR3 DNA is TGCGCCAGCAGCTTGGGACAGGGGAGGGATGAGCAGTTCTTC. Protein sequence: CASSLGQGRDEQFF. The chain combines TRBV4-1 with TRBJ2-1; TRBD1 matches at 10 bases. The CDR3 loop spans 14 amino acids. In germline, CDR1 is MGHRA, CDR2 YSYEKL. V lost 5 bases, J lost 8 bases, and 6 bases stayed unmatched.

The chain couples TRBV11-2 to TRBJ2-1, with D tentatively TRBD2 (6 bases). Trimming took 6 bases from V and 5 from J, leaving 20 bases between them. Germline values: CDR1 SGHAT, CDR2 FQNNGV. The CDR3 spans 16 residues. The CDR3 here is CASRPLGAGTNNEQFF. The CDR3, as DNA: TGTGCCAGCAGGCCCCTTGGAGCGGGCACTAACAATGAGCAGTTCTTC.

This clonotype is a singleton in its sample. The J gene is TRBJ2-4, the V gene TRBV6-2 or TRBV6-3, with D possibly being TRBD2 (6 bases). V was cut by 3 bases and J by 3 bases, with 9 bases left in between. CDR1 and CDR2 (germline): MNHEY, SVGEGT. This CDR3 has 14 residues. DNA for the CDR3: TGTGCCAGCAGTTATTCCGGGAGCAAAAACATTCAGTACTTC. Protein: CASSYSGSKNIQYF.

The chain couples TRBV15 to TRBJ2-6, with a tentative D call TRBD2 (6 bases). Germline V gene sequence: CDR1 LNHNV, CDR2 YYDKDF (reference sequence). V dropped 0 bases and J dropped 2 bases, with 8 bases sitting between them. The CDR3 is 16 residues long. The CDR3 here is CATSRDPGAGANVLTF. Written as DNA, the CDR3 is TGTGCCACCAGCAGAGATCCGGGGGCTGGGGCCAACGTCCTGACTTTC.

This chain links TRBV7-8 with TRBJ1-2; D remains ambiguous. V lost 0 bases, J lost 3 bases, and 8 bases lay in between. The CDR3 is 14 amino acids. Germline CDR1 is SGHVS and CDR2 is FQNEAQ. This CDR3 is CASSLAETDYGYTF. The DNA for the CDR3 is TGTGCCAGCAGCTTAGCGGAGACCGACTATGGCTACACCTTC.

This clonotype was picked up a small number of times. The CDR3 bases are TGTGCCAGCAGCTTAGAGGGGGGGACCCAGTACTTC. The encoded protein is CASSLEGGTQYF. J is TRBJ2-5 and V is TRBV7-9; D tentatively reads TRBD1 or TRBD2 (6 bases each). CDR1 is SEHNR and CDR2 is FQNEAQ in the germline V gene (reference sequence). The CDR3 has 12 residues. V shed 1 base and J shed 7 bases, with 7 bases lying between them.

Only a few counts were recorded for this clonotype. The rearrangement joins TRBV6-1 to TRBJ2-3, with D unclear. The CDR3 extends over 16 amino acids. V shed 6 bases and J shed 2 bases, with 18 bases lying between them. CDR1 and CDR2 (germline): MNHNS, SASEGT. CDR3: CASSPTGPWTTDTQYF. The CDR3 DNA reads as TGTGCCAGCAGCCCCACCGGGCCGTGGACCACAGATACGCAGTATTTT.

The chain combines TRBV7-2 with TRBJ2-2, with 8 bases lining up with TRBD1. The germline CDR1 and CDR2 sequences are SGHTA and FQGNSA. Trimming cost V 7 bases and J 5 bases; bases outside gene matches: 9. This CDR3 has 15 residues. The CDR3 here is CASNPRTGRTGELFF. For the CDR3, the DNA is TGTGCCAGCAACCCTCGGACAGGGAGAACCGGGGAGCTGTTTTTT.

This rearrangement joins TRBV5-4 to TRBJ1-2, with 8 nucleotides matching TRBD1. V was pared by 0 bases and J by 7 bases, with 8 bases of the junction left unmatched. CDR1 SGHNT and CDR2 YYREEE come from the germline V gene (reference sequence). The CDR3 consists of 15 residues. CDR3 sequence: CASSLDFSGGSGYTF. CDR3 in DNA: TGTGCCAGCAGCTTGGACTTCTCAGGGGGCAGTGGCTACACCTTC.

The CDR3 DNA reads as TGTGCCAGCAGTTACGGGGGGAATAATTCACCCCTCCACTTT. It yields the protein CASSYGGNNSPLHF. The V and J genes are TRBV6-5 and TRBJ1-6; perhaps TRBD1 as D (5 bases). Germline CDR1 reads MNHEY; CDR2 reads SVGAGI. This CDR3 comprises 14 residues. Trimming cost V 2 bases and J 5 bases, with 7 bases left between them.

The CDR3 region is CASSDSTGRSPLHF. The CDR3 DNA sequence: TGTGCCAGCAGTGATTCGACAGGGAGATCACCCCTCCACTTT. The rearrangement joins TRBV2 to TRBJ1-6; 7 bases are shared with TRBD1. Trimming removed 3 bases from V and 10 bases from J; junction bases left unmatched: 6. Germline V gene data show CDR1 as SNHLY and CDR2 as FYNNEI. The CDR3 covers 14 residues.

The rearrangement uses TRBV7-2 and TRBJ1-1; TRBD1 matches at 8 bases. Unmatched junction bases numbered 14, after V lost 7 bases and J lost 1 base. The germline V gene encodes CDR1 SGHTA and CDR2 FQGNSA. The CDR3 consists of 17 residues. CDR3: CASTLRGRGRGNTEAFF. DNA for the CDR3: TGTGCCAGCACCCTGCGGGGCAGGGGGCGCGGGAACACTGAAGCTTTCTTT.

The chain uses TRBV20-1 and TRBJ1-5; possibly TRBD1 for D (5 bases). The CDR3 is 12 residues long. V lost 6 bases and J lost 12, with 18 bases in between. CDR1 DFQATT and CDR2 SNEGSKA come from the germline V gene (reference sequence). CDR3 amino acids: CSALASGTSQHF. CDR3 in DNA: TGCAGTGCCCTGGCCTCCGGGACGAGCCAGCATTTT.

V usage is TRBV28 and J usage is TRBJ1-5, with 7 bases lining up with TRBD1. The CDR3 spans 13 residues. Germline V lookup: CDR1 MDHEN, CDR2 SYDVKM. V gave up 7 bases and J gave up 0 bases; unmatched junction bases: 0. The CDR3: CASKGASNQPQHF. CDR3 sequence (DNA): TGTGCCAGCAAGGGGGCTAGCAATCAGCCCCAGCATTTT. Using reference TRBV28 and TRBJ1-5 for the parts outside the CDR3, the full variable domain is DVKVTQSSRYLVKRTGEKVFLECVQDMDHENMFWYRQDPGLGLRLIYFSYDVKMKEKGDIPEGYSVSREKKERFSLILESASTNQTSMYLCASKGASNQPQHFGDGTRLSIL.

The rearrangement links TRBV27 to TRBJ2-5; TRBD2 is a possible D gene (5 bases). Germline V gene lookup returns CDR1 MNHEY and CDR2 SMNVEV (reference sequence). This CDR3 spans 13 amino acids. Trimming pared 4 bases from V and 0 bases from J, leaving 6 bases between. The CDR3 protein is CASSSTNQETQYF. The CDR3 coding sequence is TGTGCCAGCAGTTCGACTAACCAAGAGACCCAGTACTTC.

The DNA of the CDR3 is TGTGCCAGCAGCTTAGTGACAGGGCATGGCTACACCTTC. Translation: CASSLVTGHGYTF. The V call is TRBV7-6, the J call TRBJ1-2, with 7 bases identical to TRBD1. CDR1 SGHVS and CDR2 FNYEAQ come from the germline V gene. This CDR3 contains 13 residues. The V gene end was trimmed by 1 base and the J gene end by 6 bases; junction bases not matched to a gene: 2.

The gene calls are TRBV30 and TRBJ1-6, with D hard to call. This CDR3 has 9 amino acids. In germline, CDR1 is GTSNPN, CDR2 SVGIG (reference sequence). The V and J ends lost 4 bases and 8 bases respectively, with 0 bases between them. The CDR3 here is CAWNSPLHF. CDR3 DNA: TGTGCCTGGAATTCACCCCTCCACTTT.

This clonotype was detected once. The V call is TRBV18, the J call TRBJ1-1; no definite D call. V was clipped by 0 bases and J by 6 bases, with 8 bases between them. CDR1 and CDR2 from the germline V gene are KGHSH and LQKENI. The length of the CDR3 is 13 residues. In DNA form, the CDR3 reads TGTGCCAGCTCACCACCTATAAACGCTGAAGCTTTCTTT. This codes for CASSPPINAEAFF.

This chain links TRBV30 with TRBJ1-5; no clear D gene. Per germline, CDR1 GTSNPN and CDR2 SVGIG (reference sequence). The CDR3 totals 13 residues. V was shortened by 3 bases and J by 4 bases, with 10 bases between the two germline ends. The CDR3 is CAWRESLNQPQHF. The CDR3 DNA follows: TGTGCCTGGAGGGAAAGCCTGAATCAGCCCCAGCATTTT.

This clonotype is medium-sized. This rearrangement joins TRBV12-3 or TRBV12-4 to TRBJ2-3, with TRBD2 matching 8 bases. CDR3 length: 16 residues. Unmatched junction bases numbered 10, after V lost 6 bases and J lost 2 bases. The CDR3 region is CASSLRVAGTTDTQYF. CDR3 nucleotides: TGTGCCAGCAGCCTCCGGGTAGCGGGAACCACAGATACGCAGTATTTT.

The chain links TRBV7-2 to TRBJ1-1; D ambiguous. Trimming pared 6 bases from V and 4 bases from J, leaving 15 bases between. The CDR3 extends over 14 amino acids. Germline lookup yields CDR1 SGHTA and CDR2 FQGNSA. CDR3 amino acids: CASSLRLIGTEAFF. CDR3 bases: TGTGCCAGCAGTCTCCGACTCATCGGCACTGAAGCTTTCTTT.

The gene calls are TRBV19 and TRBJ1-2; 10 bases agree with TRBD1. CDR1 and CDR2 from the germline V gene are LNHDA and SQIVND (reference sequence). This CDR3 spans 16 amino acids. V lost 2 bases to trimming and J lost 4 bases; unmatched junction nucleotides: 7. In DNA, the CDR3 is TGTGCCAGTAGTATACAGGGGCGGGACAGGGGCTATGGCTACACCTTC. Its translation is CASSIQGRDRGYGYTF.

J is TRBJ1-1 and V is TRBV15, with unresolved D. The CDR3 length is 13 residues. Looked up from germline, CDR1 is LNHNV and CDR2 is YYDKDF (reference sequence). The V end lost 2 bases, the J end lost 6 bases, and 10 bases lay between the germline ends. The chain's CDR3 is CATSRRPFSEAFF. CDR3 coding DNA: TGTGCCACCAGCAGAAGGCCATTCTCTGAAGCTTTCTTT.

The chain employs TRBV24-1 and TRBJ2-1, with D unresolved. The CDR3 has 13 amino acids. Trimming removed 3 bases at V and 10 bases at J, with 12 bases between. Germline CDR1 is KGHDR and CDR2 is SFDVKD. This chain's CDR3 is CATSDDSPREQFF. DNA for the CDR3: TGTGCCACCAGTGATGACTCTCCGCGGGAGCAGTTCTTC.

With respect to this clonotype: The junction does not match germline at one end; this may be a read error. The genes are TRBV6-1 and TRBJ1-5; no firm D call. Germline V lookup: CDR1 MNHNS, CDR2 SASEGT. The CDR3 is 14 residues long. CDR3 sequence (DNA): TGTGCCAGCAGCCAGTTATCTAGCGATCAGCCCCAGCATTTT. This translates into CASSQLSSDQPQHF.

The chain employs TRBV19 and TRBJ1-5, with D perhaps TRBD1 (5 bases). CDR3 length: 14 amino acids. The ends were cut back, 5 bases at V and 3 bases at J, with 11 bases in the middle. The V gene's germline CDR1 is LNHDA and CDR2 SQIVND (reference sequence). The CDR3 DNA is TGTGCCAGTAGTGCCCCCGGGACCAATCAGCCCCAGCATTTT. This codes for CASSAPGTNQPQHF. Together with reference TRBV19 and TRBJ1-5, the CDR3 gives the full variable domain: DGGITQSPKYLFRKEGQNVTLSCEQNLNHDAMYWYRQDPGQGLRLIYYSQIVNDFQKGDIAEGYSVSREKKESFPLTVTSAQKNPTAFYLCASSAPGTNQPQHFGDGTRLSIL.

The chain links TRBV24-1 to TRBJ2-1, with 10 bases that match TRBD2. This CDR3 contains 15 residues. The junction had 3 bases not matched to a gene; V was cut back by 7 bases and J by 1 base. CDR1 and CDR2 from the germline V gene are KGHDR and SFDVKD. CDR3 residues: CATRPAGGSYNEQFF. The CDR3 DNA reads as TGTGCCACCAGACCAGCGGGGGGGTCCTACAATGAGCAGTTCTTC.

The chain has TRBV7-9 and TRBJ1-1, with 7 bases matching TRBD1. The length of the CDR3 is 15 residues. Germline CDR1 reads SEHNR; CDR2 reads FQNEAQ (reference sequence). After removal of 4 bases from V and 0 bases from J, the junction contained 5 bases not matched to a gene. This chain's CDR3 is CASSYLTGMNTEAFF. In DNA form, the CDR3 reads TGTGCCAGCAGCTACTTGACAGGGATGAACACTGAAGCTTTCTTT.